The clone carrying this T cell receptor (beta chain) is labeled medium-sized. Antigen unknown. Here immunoSEQ multiplex PCR was the method, and the copy in TCRdb shows in-frame clones only, minus some. The top ten clones hold under 5.5% of a sample with tens of thousands of clones, 90% of them seen once. The data stem from a study of OX40 agonist ivuxolimab in advanced cancers. The wider study: Ivuxolimab, an agonist antibody against OX40 (CD134), was given to patients.

The CDR3 extends over 14 amino acids. V lost 7 bases to trimming and J lost 0 bases, with 9 bases between them. Germline lookup yields CDR1 SGHVS and CDR2 FQNEAQ. General study points: Low clonal expansion, among the lowest seen, marked partial responders at 0.1-3.0 mg/kg.

The sequence was obtained from an adult with an advanced solid tumor such as melanoma, head and neck, liver or kidney cancer. The sample in question was CD4+ or CD8+ T cells sorted from blood, obtained in a trial of the OX40 agonist ivuxolimab. V usage is TRBV7-8 and J usage is TRBJ1-4; D possibly corresponds to TRBD1 (6 bases). The CDR3 spells CASTQGSTNEKLFF. The CDR3 DNA is TGTGCCAGCACCCAGGGGTCAACTAATGAAAAACTGTTTTTT.